This T cell receptor (beta chain) was recorded in a study of blood T cell repertoires in COVID-19. The data were produced by immunoSEQ multiplex PCR, yet TCRdb's version contains in-frame clones alone and is incomplete. The sample contains fewer than 500,000 clones, around 91% of which appear only once. CDR1 SGHNT and CDR2 YYREEE come from the germline V gene (reference sequence). The V gene end was trimmed by 0 bases and the J gene end by 3 bases; junction bases not matched to a gene: 3. The CDR3 sequence is 15 residues long. The specimen sequenced was PBMCs or T cells enriched from blood (not recorded which). The clonotype was recovered from a man aged 25 to 45 who had recovered from COVID-19. This sequence joins TRBV5-4 and TRBJ2-7, with 10 nucleotides matching TRBD1. The CDR3 protein is CASSLVGTGDYEQYF. Here the CDR3 DNA reads TGTGCCAGCAGCTTGGTAGGGACAGGGGACTACGAGCAGTACTTC.